One and the same sample provided the 23 T cell receptor beta chains below, sequenced in a study of cytomegalovirus exposure and HLA in healthy donors. Both 60 Vbeta primers and 13 Jbeta primers went into the PCR. TCRdb's table, derived via immunoSEQ multiplex PCR, lists solely in-frame clones and lacks some. This sample carries about 130,000 clones, about 70% of them seen once, and the ten largest clones take around 2.1%. Input material: PBMCs. The receptors were sampled from a middle-aged woman in good health and CMV-seropositive.

This clone appeared a single time. V and J are TRBV7-8 and TRBJ2-3; 7 bases agree with TRBD2. The CDR3 spans 17 residues. Germline CDR1 SGHVS, CDR2 FQNEAQ. After removal of 5 bases from V and 4 bases from J, the junction contained 15 bases not matched to a gene. CDR3 protein: CASSANFMAGVADTQYF. CDR3 DNA: TGTGCCAGCAGCGCGAACTTCATGGCGGGGGTGGCAGATACGCAGTATTTT.

V and J are TRBV5-1 and TRBJ1-1; 9 bases map to TRBD1. CDR3 size: 15 residues. From germline, CDR1 is SGHRS and CDR2 YFSETQ. V dropped 5 bases and J dropped 4; count of bases not matched to a gene: 9. CDR3 nucleotides: TGCGCCAGCAGGGATGGGACAGGGATGGGCACTGAAGCTTTCTTT. It translates to CASRDGTGMGTEAFF.

The J gene is TRBJ2-5, the V gene TRBV27, with 13 bases fitting TRBD2. There are 17 residues in the CDR3. CDR1 is MNHEY, CDR2 SMNVEV, per germline (reference sequence). V was clipped by 2 bases and J by 4 bases; unmatched bases: 7. Here the CDR3 reads CASSLGGLAGVRETQYF. The CDR3 DNA follows: TGTGCCAGCAGTTTAGGCGGACTAGCGGGAGTACGAGAGACCCAGTACTTC.

This clone has just a few counts. The chain joins TRBV4-2 to TRBJ2-5; TRBD2 aligns across 9 bases. The CDR3 totals 16 residues. With 0 bases clipped from V and 4 bases from J, the junction kept 6 bases outside the gene matches. Per germline, CDR1 LGHNA and CDR2 YNFKEQ. Here the CDR3 reads CASSQEGGGARETQYF. CDR3 in DNA: TGTGCCAGCAGCCAAGAAGGCGGGGGGGCCAGAGAGACCCAGTACTTC.

V gene TRBV11-1 combines with J gene TRBJ2-7; D might be TRBD2 (6 bases). The V gene's germline CDR1 is SGHAT and CDR2 FQDESV (reference sequence). The CDR3 is 15 residues long. Trimming cost V 4 bases and J 1 base, with 14 bases left between them. CDR3 sequence reads: CASSSGTHISYEQYF. Written as DNA, the CDR3 is TGTGCCAGCAGCTCCGGGACTCACATATCCTACGAGCAGTACTTC.

This CDR3 reads CASSALAGTEAFF. CDR3 coding DNA: TGTGCCAGCAGTGCCCTGGCGGGCACTGAAGCTTTCTTT. V usage is TRBV6-4 and J usage is TRBJ1-1; D uncertain. The CDR3 is made up of 13 amino acids. Trimming pared 4 bases from V and 4 bases from J, leaving 10 bases between. Germline V gene sequence: CDR1 MRHNA, CDR2 SNTAGT.

This chain connects TRBV28 to TRBJ1-6, with 10 bases lining up with TRBD1. The germline V gene encodes CDR1 MDHEN and CDR2 SYDVKM. This CDR3 has 18 residues. The V and J ends lost 2 bases and 1 base, in that order; junction bases with no gene match: 5. The CDR3, as DNA: TGTGCCAGCAGTTTACCCGGACAGGGGGTGTCCTATAATTCACCCCTCCACTTT. Encoded protein: CASSLPGQGVSYNSPLHF.

The chain recombines TRBV7-9 with TRBJ1-2; the match to TRBD1 covers 9 bases. Germline loops: CDR1 SEHNR, CDR2 FQNEAQ (reference sequence). There are 13 residues in the CDR3. The trim removed 4 bases at V and 7 bases at J, leaving 4 bases unmatched. In nucleotides, the CDR3 is TGTGCCAGCAGCTATACAGGGGGCAGTGGCTACACCTTC. It yields the protein CASSYTGGSGYTF.

The V gene is TRBV28, the J gene TRBJ2-5; 11 positions match TRBD1. CDR1 and CDR2 from the germline V gene are MDHEN and SYDVKM. There are 16 residues in the CDR3. V shed 8 bases and J 5 bases; nucleotides not matched to a gene: 13. This CDR3 is CASLTPGTGGRETQYF. CDR3 DNA sequence: TGTGCCAGCCTCACCCCCGGGACAGGGGGTAGGGAGACCCAGTACTTC.

Only a few counts were recorded for this clone. CDR3 loop: CASSPRTGLFEKLFF. The DNA of the CDR3 is TGCGCCAGCAGCCCCCGGACAGGGTTGTTTGAAAAACTGTTTTTT. This sequence joins TRBV4-3 and TRBJ1-4; 8 bases fit TRBD1. Losses at the gene ends were 4 bases for V and 7 bases for J; bases not matched to a gene: 8. CDR1 is LGHNA, CDR2 YSLEER, per germline. The CDR3 contains 15 residues.

The chain couples TRBV27 to TRBJ1-2, with 9 bases aligning to TRBD1. This CDR3 has 14 residues. The germline V gene has CDR1 MNHEY and CDR2 SMNVEV (reference sequence). Losses at the gene ends were 5 bases for V and 4 bases for J; bases not matched to a gene: 5. CDR3 protein: CASSPQGAGYGYTF. CDR3 DNA sequence: TGTGCCAGCAGTCCACAGGGGGCCGGCTATGGCTACACCTTC.

V and J are TRBV19 and TRBJ1-3; D might be TRBD1 (6 bases). V gave up 3 bases and J gave up 0 bases, with 9 bases separating them. Germline V gene lookup returns CDR1 LNHDA and CDR2 SQIVND (reference sequence). The CDR3 contains 15 residues. The CDR3 is CASSMDSSSGNTIYF. CDR3 bases: TGTGCCAGTAGTATGGACAGCAGCTCTGGAAACACCATATATTTT.

The rearrangement links TRBV19 to TRBJ1-5, with D tentatively TRBD1 (6 bases). V was pared by 2 bases and J by 0 bases, with 20 bases between. The CDR3 length is 19 residues. Germline V gives CDR1 LNHDA, CDR2 SQIVND (reference sequence). This CDR3 reads CASSINVRGEGHSNQPQHF. CDR3 coding DNA: TGTGCCAGTAGTATAAATGTAAGGGGGGAGGGACATAGCAATCAGCCCCAGCATTTT.

The chain links TRBV19 to TRBJ2-3; D gene unclear. With 3 bases removed from V and 0 bases from J, the gap between germline ends came to 4 bases. This CDR3 has 13 amino acids. Per germline, CDR1 LNHDA and CDR2 SQIVND (reference sequence). The CDR3 spells CASSIPSTDTQYF. CDR3 in DNA: TGTGCCAGTAGTATCCCTAGCACAGATACGCAGTATTTT.

The CDR3 spells CASSLARGANVLTF. In nucleotides, the CDR3 is TGCGCCAGCAGCTTGGCCCGTGGGGCCAACGTCCTGACTTTC. The V call is TRBV5-1, the J call TRBJ2-6; D not resolved. The CDR3 is made up of 14 amino acids. Looked up from germline, CDR1 is SGHRS and CDR2 is YFSETQ. Trimming removed 0 bases from V and 3 bases from J, with 4 bases in between.

This chain uses TRBV19 with TRBJ2-7; TRBD1 agrees at 7 bases. Losses at the gene ends were 3 bases for V and 1 base for J; bases not matched to a gene: 6. Germline CDR1 is LNHDA and CDR2 is SQIVND (reference sequence). This CDR3 has 15 residues. The CDR3 DNA follows: TGTGCCAGTAGTATGACAGGGATGCAGTCCTACGAGCAGTACTTC. The encoded protein is CASSMTGMQSYEQYF. The whole variable domain, remainder taken from reference TRBV19 and TRBJ2-7, is DGGITQSPKYLFRKEGQNVTLSCEQNLNHDAMYWYRQDPGQGLRLIYYSQIVNDFQKGDIAEGYSVSREKKESFPLTVTSAQKNPTAFYLCASSMTGMQSYEQYFGPGTRLTVT.

As regards this clone: Different DNA sequences within this sample yield the same CDR3. The V and J genes are TRBV7-2 and TRBJ2-5, with TRBD1 as a possible D gene (7 bases). V lost 1 base and J lost 6, with 12 bases in between. The CDR3 has 14 residues. Germline V CDR1 and CDR2: SGHTA, FQGNSA. The CDR3 reads CASSLDRGGKTQYF. The CDR3 DNA follows: TGTGCCAGCAGCTTAGACAGGGGAGGAAAGACCCAGTACTTC.

V is TRBV5-5 and J is TRBJ1-5; 7 bases fit TRBD1. From germline, CDR1 is SGHKS and CDR2 YYEKEE (reference sequence). The V segment lost 2 bases and the J segment 3 bases; nucleotides outside the gene matches: 5. The CDR3 spans 15 residues. This chain's CDR3 is CASSLEQGFNQPQHF. The CDR3 region has the DNA TGTGCCAGCAGCTTAGAACAGGGGTTCAATCAGCCCCAGCATTTT. Full variable domain (remainder filled in from reference TRBV5-5 and TRBJ1-5): DAGVTQSPTHLIKTRGQQVTLRCSPISGHKSVSWYQQVLGQGPQFIFQYYEKEERGRGNFPDRFSARQFPNYSSELNVNALLLGDSALYLCASSLEQGFNQPQHFGDGTRLSIL.

V gene TRBV5-1 combines with J gene TRBJ1-1; 7 nucleotides agree with TRBD1. There are 13 residues in the CDR3. The V and J ends lost 1 base and 11 bases, in that order; junction bases with no gene match: 8. The germline V gene encodes CDR1 SGHRS and CDR2 YFSETQ. The CDR3 sequence: CASSLQGDESAFF. The CDR3 DNA reads as TGCGCCAGCAGCTTGCAGGGGGACGAATCGGCTTTCTTT.

As DNA, the CDR3 is TGTGCCAGTAGTATCCGGGGAACTAACTATGGCTACACCTTC. Protein sequence: CASSIRGTNYGYTF. The chain recombines TRBV19 with TRBJ1-2; no clear D gene. V dropped 3 bases and J dropped 0 bases, with 8 bases sitting between them. In germline, CDR1 is LNHDA, CDR2 SQIVND (reference sequence). The CDR3 is made up of 14 amino acids.

The genes are TRBV11-2 and TRBJ1-2; D is undetermined. This CDR3 has 14 amino acids. Trimming pared 5 bases from V and 3 bases from J, leaving 13 bases between. Looked up from germline, CDR1 is SGHAT and CDR2 is FQNNGV. CDR3 region: CASSPAAQYYGYTF. The CDR3, as DNA: TGTGCCAGCAGCCCAGCGGCGCAGTACTATGGCTACACCTTC.

The chain links TRBV7-6 to TRBJ2-1, with TRBD2 matching over 12 bases. Germline loops: CDR1 SGHVS, CDR2 FNYEAQ. The length of the CDR3 is 16 residues. Trimming cost V 0 bases and J 7 bases; bases outside gene matches: 4. CDR3 amino acids: CASSLAMLAGGNEQFF. The DNA for the CDR3 is TGTGCCAGCAGCTTAGCGATGCTAGCGGGGGGGAATGAGCAGTTCTTC.

V gene TRBV30 combines with J gene TRBJ1-5; no definite D call. CDR1 and CDR2 from the germline V gene are GTSNPN and SVGIG (reference sequence). CDR3 length: 13 residues. Trimming pared 4 bases from V and 0 bases from J, leaving 7 bases between. As DNA, the CDR3 is TGTGCCTGGACCTTAGATAGCAATCAGCCCCAGCATTTT. This sequence encodes CAWTLDSNQPQHF.